This T cell receptor (beta chain) was observed in a study of monozygotic twins with inflammatory bowel disease. TCRdb reprocessed the 5' RACE reads and keeps a single row for each CDR3 protein, giving no DNA. The table gives 400,000 to 500,000 distinct CDR3 sequences; the top ten clones make up around 2.5% of it. Germline V gene data show CDR1 as MDHEN and CDR2 as SYDVKM. The CDR3 runs to 17 residues. This clonotype was sampled from a human donor with ulcerative colitis or Crohn's disease, or a healthy co-twin of an affected twin (not recorded which). The chain carries TRBV28 and TRBJ1-2; the TRBD1 assignment by TCRdb is unverifiable without DNA. Input material: blood. The CDR3 spells CASSPGTGGAFHYGYTF.